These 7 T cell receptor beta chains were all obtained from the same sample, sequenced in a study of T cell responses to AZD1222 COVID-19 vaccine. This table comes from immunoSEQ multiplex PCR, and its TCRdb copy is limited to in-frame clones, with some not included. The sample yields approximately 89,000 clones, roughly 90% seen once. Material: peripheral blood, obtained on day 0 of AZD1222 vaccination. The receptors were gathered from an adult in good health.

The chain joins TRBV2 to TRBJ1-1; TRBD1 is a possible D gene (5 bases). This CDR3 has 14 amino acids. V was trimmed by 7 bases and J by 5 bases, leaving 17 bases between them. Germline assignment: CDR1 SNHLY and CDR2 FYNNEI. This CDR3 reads CASMKQEGRTEAFF. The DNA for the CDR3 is TGTGCCAGCATGAAACAGGAGGGCAGAACTGAAGCTTTCTTT. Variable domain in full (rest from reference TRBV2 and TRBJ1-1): EPEVTQTPSHQVTQMGQEVILRCVPISNHLYFYWYRQILGQKVEFLVSFYNNEISEKSEIFDDQFSVERPDGSNFTLKIRSTKLEDSAMYFCASMKQEGRTEAFFGQGTRLTVV.

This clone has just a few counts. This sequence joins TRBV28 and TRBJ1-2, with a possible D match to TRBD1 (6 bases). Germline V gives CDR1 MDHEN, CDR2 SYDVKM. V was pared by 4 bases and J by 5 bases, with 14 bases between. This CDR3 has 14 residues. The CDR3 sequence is CASSSPGAIYGYTF. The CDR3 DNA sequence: TGTGCCAGCAGTTCACCGGGGGCTATTTATGGCTACACCTTC.

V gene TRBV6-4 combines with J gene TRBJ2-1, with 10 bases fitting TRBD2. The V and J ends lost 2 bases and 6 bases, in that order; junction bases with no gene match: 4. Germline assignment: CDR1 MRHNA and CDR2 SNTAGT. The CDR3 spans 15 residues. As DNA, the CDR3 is TGTGCCAGCAGTGACAGGCTAGCGGGGGTCAATGAGCAGTTCTTC. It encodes CASSDRLAGVNEQFF.

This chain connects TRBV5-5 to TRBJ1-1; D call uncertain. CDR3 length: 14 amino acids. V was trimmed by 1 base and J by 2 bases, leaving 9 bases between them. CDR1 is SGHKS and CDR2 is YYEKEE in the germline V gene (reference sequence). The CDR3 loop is CASSLQTSNTEAFF. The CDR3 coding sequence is TGTGCCAGCAGCTTGCAGACTTCAAACACTGAAGCTTTCTTT.

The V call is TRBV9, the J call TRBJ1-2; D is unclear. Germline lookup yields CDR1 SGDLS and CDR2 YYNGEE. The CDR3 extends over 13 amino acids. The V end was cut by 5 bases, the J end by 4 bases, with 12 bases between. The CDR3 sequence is CASSVTDRYGYTF. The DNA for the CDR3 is TGTGCCAGCAGTGTAACAGACCGCTATGGCTACACCTTC.

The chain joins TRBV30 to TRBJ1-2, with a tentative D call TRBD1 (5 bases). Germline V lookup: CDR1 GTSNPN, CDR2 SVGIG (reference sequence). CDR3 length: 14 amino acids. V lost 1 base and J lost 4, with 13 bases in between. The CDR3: CAWSDPTASYGYTF. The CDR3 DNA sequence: TGTGCCTGGAGTGACCCGACAGCTTCCTATGGCTACACCTTC.

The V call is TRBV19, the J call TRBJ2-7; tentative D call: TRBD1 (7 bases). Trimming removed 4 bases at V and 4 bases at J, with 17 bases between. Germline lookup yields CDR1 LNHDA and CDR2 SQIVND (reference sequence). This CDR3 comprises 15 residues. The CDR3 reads CASSKGGQAPYEQYF. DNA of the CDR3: TGTGCCAGTAGTAAGGGAGGACAGGCACCTTACGAGCAGTACTTC.